Included here is one T cell receptor beta chain sequence, with context. Likely a read error: the CDR3 ends without its conserved phenylalanine or tryptophan. This sample was taken from a study of identical twins. TCRdb ran MiXCR on the 5' RACE reads and lists one entry per CDR3 protein. This sample has roughly 230,000 distinct CDR3 sequences, with approximately 8.6% found just once. The CDR3 loop spans 16 amino acids. CDR1 and CDR2 (germline): SGHAT, FQNNGV. V gave up 5 bases and J gave up 0 bases, with 15 bases separating them. A further study also used this sample, focusing on yellow fever vaccine responses in identical twins.

This TCR was recovered from a woman aged 18-29 years in good health. The chain combines TRBV11-2 with TRBJ2-3, with D unclear. Sequenced material: CD8+ T cells sorted from blood. The CDR3 protein is CASSHSPIKSTDTQYL. The CDR3 region has the DNA TGTGCCAGCAGCCACAGCCCAATTAAGAGCACAGATACGCAGTATCTT.